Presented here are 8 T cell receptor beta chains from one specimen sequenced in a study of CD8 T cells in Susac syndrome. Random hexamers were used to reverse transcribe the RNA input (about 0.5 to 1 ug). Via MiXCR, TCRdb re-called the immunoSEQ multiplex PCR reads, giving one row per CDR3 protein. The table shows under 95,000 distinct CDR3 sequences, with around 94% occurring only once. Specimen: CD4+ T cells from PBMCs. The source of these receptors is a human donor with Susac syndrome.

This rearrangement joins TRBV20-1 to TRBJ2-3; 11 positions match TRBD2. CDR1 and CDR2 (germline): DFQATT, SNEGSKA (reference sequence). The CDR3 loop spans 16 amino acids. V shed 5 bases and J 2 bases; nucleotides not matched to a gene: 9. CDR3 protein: CSAYFPSGGYTDTQYF. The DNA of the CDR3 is TGCAGTGCTTATTTCCCTAGCGGGGGGTACACAGATACGCAGTATTTT.

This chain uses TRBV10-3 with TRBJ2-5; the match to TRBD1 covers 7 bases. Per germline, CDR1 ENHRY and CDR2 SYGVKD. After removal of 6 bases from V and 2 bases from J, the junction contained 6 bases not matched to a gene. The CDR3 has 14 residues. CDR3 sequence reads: CAIRPDRVQETQYF. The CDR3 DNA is TGTGCCATCAGGCCTGACAGGGTTCAAGAGACCCAGTACTTC.

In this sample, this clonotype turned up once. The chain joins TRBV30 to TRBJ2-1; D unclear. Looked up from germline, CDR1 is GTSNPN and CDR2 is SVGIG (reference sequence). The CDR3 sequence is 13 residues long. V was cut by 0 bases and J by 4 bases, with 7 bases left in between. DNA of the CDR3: TGTGCCTGGAGTGTAGGTCCATACAATGAGCAGTTCTTC. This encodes CAWSVGPYNEQFF.

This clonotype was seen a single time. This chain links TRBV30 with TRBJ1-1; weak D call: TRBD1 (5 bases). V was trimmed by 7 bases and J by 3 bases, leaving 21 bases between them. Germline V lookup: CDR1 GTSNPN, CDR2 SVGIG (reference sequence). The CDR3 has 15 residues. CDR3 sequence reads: CASSLLSGRDTEAFF. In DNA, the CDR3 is TGTGCCTCGTCCCTACTCTCGGGCAGGGACACTGAAGCTTTCTTT.

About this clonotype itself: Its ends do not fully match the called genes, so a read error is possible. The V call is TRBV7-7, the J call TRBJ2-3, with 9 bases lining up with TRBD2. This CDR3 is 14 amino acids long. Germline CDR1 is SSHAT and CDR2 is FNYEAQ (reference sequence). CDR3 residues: CASSLAGVGDTQYF. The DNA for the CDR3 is TGTGCTAGCAGCTTAGCGGGGGTGGGGGATACGCAGTATTTT.

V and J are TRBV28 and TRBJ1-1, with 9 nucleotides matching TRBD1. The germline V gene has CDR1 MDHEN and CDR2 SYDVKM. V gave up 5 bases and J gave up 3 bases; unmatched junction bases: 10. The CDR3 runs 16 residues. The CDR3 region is CASSANRGPGDTEAFF. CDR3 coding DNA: TGTGCCAGCAGTGCCAACAGGGGGCCAGGGGACACTGAAGCTTTCTTT.

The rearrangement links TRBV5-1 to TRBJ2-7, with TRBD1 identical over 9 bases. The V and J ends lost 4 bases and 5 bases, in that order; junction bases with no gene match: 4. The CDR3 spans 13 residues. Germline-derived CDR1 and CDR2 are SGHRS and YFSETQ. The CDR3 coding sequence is TGCGCCAGCAGCGTTGGGACAGGGAACGAGCAGTACTTC. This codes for CASSVGTGNEQYF.

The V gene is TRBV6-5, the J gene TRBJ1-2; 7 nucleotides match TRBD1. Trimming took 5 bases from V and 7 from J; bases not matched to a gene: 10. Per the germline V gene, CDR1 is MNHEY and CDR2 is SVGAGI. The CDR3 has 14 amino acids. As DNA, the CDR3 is TGTGCCAGCAGTAACCGACAGGGAAGGGGTGGCTACACCTTC. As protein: CASSNRQGRGGYTF.